Presented here are 29 T cell receptor beta chains from one specimen sequenced in a study of cytomegalovirus exposure and HLA in healthy donors (dated by TCRdb to between 2016 and 2019). Library prep was done by the immunoSEQ multiplex PCR assay. For the multiplex PCR, a mixture combining 60 forward primers for TCR Vbeta segments and 13 reverse primers for TCR Jbeta segments was used. The table comes from immuneACCESS by way of TCRdb, which keeps in-frame sequences with V and J called. Part of the clones is missing from these tables; in studies checked, under half for an unresolved V gene and the rest for unknown reasons. The sample contains 85,000 to 100,000 clones, about 60% of them found a single time. Roughly 6% of the sample lies in the top ten. The sequenced material came from PBMCs. Receptors were obtained from a woman aged 25-40 years in good health and CMV-seronegative.

The chain couples TRBV6-5 to TRBJ1-2; D possibly corresponds to TRBD1 (5 bases). The germline V gene has CDR1 MNHEY and CDR2 SVGAGI. V was shortened by 11 bases and J by 4 bases, with 11 bases between the two germline ends. The CDR3 consists of 11 residues. The CDR3 nucleotides read TGTGCCGCGTCTAGGGGCTATGGCTACACCTTC. This translates into CAASRGYGYTF.

V is TRBV5-1 and J is TRBJ2-1; 9 bases are shared with TRBD2. V shed 3 bases, J shed 10 bases, and the junction held 8 bases outside the gene matches. The length of the CDR3 is 14 residues. Per the germline V gene, CDR1 is SGHRS and CDR2 is YFSETQ. CDR3 in amino acids: CASSSLTSGYEQFF. The CDR3 DNA reads as TGCGCCAGCAGCTCGCTGACTAGCGGCTACGAGCAGTTCTTC. The complete variable domain, with remaining parts taken from reference TRBV5-1 and TRBJ2-1, reads KAGVTQTPRYLIKTRGQQVTLSCSPISGHRSVSWYQQTPGQGLQFLFEYFSETQRNKGNFPGRFSGRQFSNSRSEMNVSTLELGDSALYLCASSSLTSGYEQFFGPGTRLTVL.

The chain joins TRBV5-1 to TRBJ2-2, with TRBD1 identical over 8 bases. The CDR3 extends over 14 amino acids. Germline V gene data show CDR1 as SGHRS and CDR2 as YFSETQ. V shed 4 bases and J 5 bases; nucleotides not matched to a gene: 4. CDR3 in amino acids: CASSTTGGTGELFF. Here the CDR3 DNA reads TGCGCCAGCAGCACAACAGGGGGTACCGGGGAGCTGTTTTTT.

The chain links TRBV11-2 to TRBJ2-7; D is possibly TRBD1 (6 bases). V dropped 3 bases and J dropped 3 bases, with 15 bases sitting between them. CDR3 size: 15 residues. Germline V gene sequence: CDR1 SGHAT, CDR2 FQNNGV. The CDR3 DNA sequence: TGTGCCAGCAGCTTTACACAGGGTTTCTACTACGAGCAGTACTTC. Translating it yields CASSFTQGFYYEQYF. Together with reference TRBV11-2 and TRBJ2-7, the CDR3 gives the full variable domain: EAGVAQSPRYKIIEKRQSVAFWCNPISGHATLYWYQQILGQGPKLLIQFQNNGVVDDSQLPKDRFSAERLKGVDSTLKIQPAKLEDSAVYLCASSFTQGFYYEQYFGPGTRLTVT.

With respect to this clone: Other nucleotide sequences in the sample specify the same CDR3. This chain joins TRBV30 and TRBJ2-3; D is possibly TRBD2 (6 bases). Between the trimmed V and J ends, which lost 0 bases and 6 bases, there was a span of 16 bases. CDR3 size: 15 residues. Germline CDR1 is GTSNPN and CDR2 is SVGIG (reference sequence). CDR3 nucleotides: TGTGCCTGGAGTGTCCTAGCGCGTTCTACGGATACGCAGTATTTT. It yields the protein CAWSVLARSTDTQYF.

This clone was detected ten times or more. V gene TRBV4-1 combines with J gene TRBJ2-7; 15 positions agree with TRBD2. V shed 0 bases and J 3 bases; nucleotides not matched to a gene: 3. The CDR3 spans 17 residues. Germline V CDR1 and CDR2: MGHRA, YSYEKL. CDR3 sequence: CASSQEGGLAGGYEQYF. The CDR3 DNA sequence: TGCGCCAGCAGCCAAGAAGGGGGACTAGCGGGAGGCTACGAGCAGTACTTC.

The CDR3 region is CASSARDYRNNEQFF. For the CDR3, the DNA is TGCGCCAGCAGCGCCCGGGACTACCGGAATAATGAGCAGTTCTTC. The V and J genes are TRBV5-1 and TRBJ2-1; 7 bases are shared with TRBD2. CDR1 and CDR2 from the germline V gene are SGHRS and YFSETQ. V lost 4 bases to trimming and J lost 7 bases; unmatched junction nucleotides: 11. The CDR3 is made up of 15 amino acids.

The chain links TRBV20-1 to TRBJ2-5; no reliable D call. Germline-derived CDR1 and CDR2 are DFQATT and SNEGSKA (reference sequence). Trimming pared 4 bases from V and 5 bases from J, leaving 8 bases between. This CDR3 contains 11 residues. CDR3 amino acids: CSAKRSETQYF. For the CDR3, the DNA is TGCAGTGCTAAGAGGTCGGAGACCCAGTACTTC.

The rearrangement links TRBV9 to TRBJ2-7; 9 bases are shared with TRBD1. V shed 3 bases and J 2 bases; nucleotides not matched to a gene: 3. The germline CDR1 and CDR2 sequences are SGDLS and YYNGEE. CDR3 length: 14 residues. DNA of the CDR3: TGTGCCAGCAGCGGTACAGGGGGCGCCTACGAGCAGTACTTC. Amino acids: CASSGTGGAYEQYF.

The V gene is TRBV10-3, the J gene TRBJ1-2, with D unresolved. The CDR3 is made up of 13 amino acids. V dropped 10 bases and J dropped 3 bases, with 15 bases sitting between them. The germline V gene has CDR1 ENHRY and CDR2 SYGVKD. The CDR3 region is CATPTSEDYGYTF. CDR3 in DNA: TGTGCCACGCCCACCTCAGAAGACTATGGCTACACCTTC.

This chain uses TRBV29-1 with TRBJ1-2, with D hard to call. CDR1 is SQVTM, CDR2 ANQGSEA, per germline. V lost 3 bases, J lost 7 bases, and 15 bases lay in between. CDR3 length: 13 amino acids. In DNA form, the CDR3 reads TGCAGCGTTGATATCGGACGGAGCGGTGGCTACACCTTC. Amino acids: CSVDIGRSGGYTF.

The chain uses TRBV5-4 and TRBJ1-1; 11 bases agree with TRBD1. The CDR3 runs to 15 residues. Germline V gene data show CDR1 as SGHNT and CDR2 as YYREEE (reference sequence). Unmatched junction bases numbered 3, after V lost 1 base and J lost 4 bases. The CDR3 protein is CASSLWTGGPTEAFF. The CDR3 coding sequence is TGTGCCAGCAGCTTGTGGACAGGGGGCCCCACTGAAGCTTTCTTT.

This clone was observed a single time. The rearrangement links TRBV4-3 to TRBJ1-5, with 8 nucleotides matching TRBD1. V was clipped by 4 bases and J by 8 bases; unmatched bases: 7. CDR1 is LGHNA, CDR2 YSLEER, per germline. The CDR3 has 14 residues. CDR3 loop: CASSRDRGPKPQHF. CDR3 nucleotide sequence: TGCGCCAGCAGCCGAGACAGGGGCCCTAAGCCCCAGCATTTT.

This clone has only one observation. The chain joins TRBV7-6 to TRBJ2-1, with TRBD2 identical over 9 bases. V shed 0 bases, J shed 10 bases, and the junction held 10 bases outside the gene matches. The CDR3 contains 16 residues. The germline gives CDR1 SGHVS, CDR2 FNYEAQ. CDR3 DNA sequence: TGTGCCAGCAGCTTAGCAATAGCGGGGGTCCACGGGGAGCAGTTCTTC. Translation gives CASSLAIAGVHGEQFF.

About this clone itself: One end of the junction varies from germline; a read error may be responsible. The CDR3 spells CASSFRGQNSF. CDR3 in DNA: TGTGCCAGCAGCTTTCGTGGACAGAACTCCTTC. This chain links TRBV11-2 with TRBJ1-2; possibly TRBD1 for D (6 bases). The CDR3 contains 11 residues. CDR1 is SGHAT, CDR2 FQNNGV, per germline.

The rearrangement joins TRBV19 to TRBJ2-3; perhaps TRBD1 as D (6 bases). The V end was cut by 5 bases, the J end by 4 bases, with 16 bases between. The germline V gene encodes CDR1 LNHDA and CDR2 SQIVND (reference sequence). The CDR3 is 15 residues long. The CDR3 loop is CASSLGRGPSDTQYF. The CDR3 coding sequence is TGTGCCAGTAGTTTGGGCAGGGGTCCCTCAGATACGCAGTATTTT.

This chain uses TRBV28 with TRBJ1-5; TRBD1 aligns across 8 bases. V trimming: 6 bases; J trimming: 1 base; junction bases outside the gene matches: 11. Germline loops: CDR1 MDHEN, CDR2 SYDVKM. The CDR3 totals 17 residues. The DNA for the CDR3 is TGTGCCAGCAGCCTTATATGGACAGGGAGAAGCAATCAGCCCCAGCATTTT. As protein: CASSLIWTGRSNQPQHF.

The chain employs TRBV30 and TRBJ1-4; D possibly corresponds to TRBD1 (5 bases). This CDR3 contains 15 residues. Trimming took off 0 bases at V and 3 bases at J, with 11 bases between the two ends. Germline V gene sequence: CDR1 GTSNPN, CDR2 SVGIG (reference sequence). CDR3 sequence: CAWSVSTVANEKLFF. The DNA for the CDR3 is TGTGCCTGGAGTGTGTCGACAGTGGCTAATGAAAAACTGTTTTTT. Full variable domain (outside the CDR3, taken from reference TRBV30 and TRBJ1-4): SQTIHQWPATLVQPVGSPLSLECTVEGTSNPNLYWYRQAAGRGLQLLFYSVGIGQISSEVPQNLSASRPQDRQFILSSKKLLLSDSGFYLCAWSVSTVANEKLFFGSGTQLSVL.

This clone showed up just once. This rearrangement joins TRBV11-2 to TRBJ1-4; D remains unclear. In germline, CDR1 is SGHAT, CDR2 FQNNGV. The V gene lost 5 bases and the J gene lost 4 bases, with 5 bases spanning the gap. The CDR3 contains 12 residues. CDR3 sequence reads: CASSAHNEKLFF. CDR3 DNA: TGTGCCAGCAGCGCACATAATGAAAAACTGTTTTTT. The full variable domain, rest sourced from reference TRBV11-2 and TRBJ1-4, is EAGVAQSPRYKIIEKRQSVAFWCNPISGHATLYWYQQILGQGPKLLIQFQNNGVVDDSQLPKDRFSAERLKGVDSTLKIQPAKLEDSAVYLCASSAHNEKLFFGSGTQLSVL.

This clone was picked up a small number of times. V gene TRBV10-2 combines with J gene TRBJ2-6; TRBD2 agrees at 7 bases. Germline CDR1 reads WSHSY; CDR2 reads SAAADI. CDR3 length equals 16 residues. The V and J ends lost 4 bases and 0 bases, in that order; junction bases with no gene match: 3. The CDR3 coding sequence is TGCGCCAGCAGTGGGCGGGGGACCTCTGGGGCCAACGTCCTGACTTTC. Translated: CASSGRGTSGANVLTF.

The sample holds one count of this clone. J is TRBJ1-2 and V is TRBV5-1, with a weak D call TRBD1 (5 bases). Trimming pared 2 bases from V and 3 bases from J, leaving 11 bases between. The CDR3 length is 14 residues. Germline V gives CDR1 SGHRS, CDR2 YFSETQ. CDR3 sequence: CASSLIVGDYGYTF. The CDR3, as DNA: TGCGCCAGCAGCTTAATAGTAGGGGACTATGGCTACACCTTC.

This clone was observed a few times. The rearrangement links TRBV10-3 to TRBJ2-1, with 7 bases aligning to TRBD1. V lost 10 bases, J lost 7 bases, and 4 bases stayed unmatched. CDR3 length: 11 amino acids. Per the germline V gene, CDR1 is ENHRY and CDR2 is SYGVKD. The DNA of the CDR3 is TGTGCCACTAGGGACAGAAATGAGCAGTTCTTC. Protein sequence: CATRDRNEQFF.

The rearrangement joins TRBV5-4 to TRBJ2-5; 9 bases align to TRBD1. Germline CDR1 is SGHNT and CDR2 is YYREEE (reference sequence). V dropped 1 base and J dropped 5; count of bases not matched to a gene: 3. The CDR3 is 14 residues long. CDR3 sequence (DNA): TGTGCCAGCAGCTTGACAGGGGGCGCGGAGACCCAGTACTTC. It codes for CASSLTGGAETQYF. Full variable domain (rest looked up from reference TRBV5-4 and TRBJ2-5): ETGVTQSPTHLIKTRGQQVTLRCSSQSGHNTVSWYQQALGQGPQFIFQYYREEENGRGNFPPRFSGLQFPNYSSELNVNALELDDSALYLCASSLTGGAETQYFGPGTRLLVL.

The rearrangement uses TRBV4-1 and TRBJ1-2; TRBD1 matches 9 bases. There are 15 residues in the CDR3. The trim removed 6 bases at V and 4 bases at J, leaving 9 bases unmatched. CDR1 and CDR2 from the germline V gene are MGHRA and YSYEKL. CDR3 sequence: CASRPSGQGGYGYTF. The CDR3 DNA follows: TGCGCCAGCAGGCCCTCGGGACAGGGAGGCTATGGCTACACCTTC.

The gene calls are TRBV19 and TRBJ1-1; tentatively, D is TRBD1 (6 bases). V shed 9 bases and J shed 4 bases, with 27 bases lying between them. This CDR3 spans 17 amino acids. Germline V gives CDR1 LNHDA, CDR2 SQIVND (reference sequence). CDR3 nucleotide sequence: TGTGCCAGCACTCACCCCCGACGACAGGCCGAGGGCACTGAAGCTTTCTTT. It yields the protein CASTHPRRQAEGTEAFF.

CDR3 coding DNA: TGTGCCAGCAGTGATAGCGGGAGGGCCGGAGAGACCCAGTACTTC. It specifies CASSDSGRAGETQYF. The rearrangement links TRBV25-1 to TRBJ2-5; 11 nucleotides match TRBD2. The CDR3 spans 15 residues. V lost 3 bases, J lost 4 bases, and 4 bases stayed unmatched. Germline-derived CDR1 and CDR2 are MGHDK and SYGVNS.

The V and J genes are TRBV11-1 and TRBJ2-3, with TRBD1 matching over 12 bases. The CDR3 consists of 16 residues. V trimming: 4 bases; J trimming: 1 base; junction bases outside the gene matches: 3. Looked up from germline, CDR1 is SGHAT and CDR2 is FQDESV (reference sequence). CDR3 DNA: TGTGCCAGCAGCTCGGGACAGGGGGCCGGCACAGATACGCAGTATTTT. Translated: CASSSGQGAGTDTQYF.

This sequence joins TRBV10-3 and TRBJ1-1, with TRBD1 as a possible D gene (6 bases). Trimming removed 6 bases at V and 6 bases at J, with 20 bases between. Germline CDR1 is ENHRY and CDR2 is SYGVKD. The CDR3 consists of 15 residues. The CDR3 sequence: CAISDLLGGRPEAFF. CDR3 DNA sequence: TGTGCCATCAGCGACCTTTTGGGGGGGCGTCCTGAAGCTTTCTTT.

This clone was seen only a few times. This chain uses TRBV20-1 with TRBJ1-2; D might be TRBD1 (6 bases). Trimming took off 6 bases at V and 14 bases at J, with 19 bases between the two ends. Germline CDR1 reads DFQATT; CDR2 reads SNEGSKA (reference sequence). The CDR3 sequence is 11 residues long. The DNA of the CDR3 is TGCAGTGCCCTACTACGGGGGGGACAAACCTTC. It specifies CSALLRGGQTF.